The T cell receptor beta chain under discussion was sequenced for a study of PD-1 blockade in classical Hodgkin lymphoma. About this clone: A read error may produce the germline difference seen at one junction end.

CDR3 size: 15 residues. Per germline, CDR1 SGHRS and CDR2 YFSETQ. With no exception, relapse followed autologous stem cell transplantation in all patients, and brentuximab vedotin exposure varied. Sequencing was performed with immunoSEQ multiplex PCR; in TCRdb, only in-frame clones are kept and a portion is missing. Of some 95,000 clones listed, 80% to 90% are singletons. The chain has TRBV5-1 and TRBJ1-2, with D possibly being TRBD1 (5 bases). The sample consisted of peripheral blood mononuclear cells (PBMCs), taken before the second cycle of nivolumab. The TCR sequence derives from a human donor with classical Hodgkin lymphoma. The CDR3 sequence: CANSLVGDVNYGYTF. CDR3 nucleotide sequence: TGCGCCAACAGCTTGGTGGGGGACGTGAACTATGGCTACACCTTC.